This T cell receptor beta chain was identified during a study of blood T cell repertoires in COVID-19. Overall study: Some COVID-19 samples were acute and others convalescent; all came from the United States, Italy and Spain. The cDNA or gDNA used as material had been derived from T cells, B-cell-depleted T cells, or PBMCs.

Trimming pared 7 bases from V and 3 bases from J, leaving 12 bases between. The CDR3 sequence is 13 residues long. The germline CDR1 and CDR2 sequences are LNHDA and SQIVND (reference sequence). The authors' processing: Amplification of reference gene primers provided the estimated nucleated cell counts. This table comes from immunoSEQ multiplex PCR, and its TCRdb copy is limited to in-frame clones, with some not included. Clonal size and the V and J genes are those of that table, whereas D and trimming came from the DNA. This table has under 200,000 clones, around nine tenths appearing once. The sequencing sample was made of peripheral blood. This TCR came from a man aged 65 to 79 with acute or convalescent COVID-19. The gene calls are TRBV19 and TRBJ1-1; D may be TRBD1 (5 bases). The chain's CDR3 is CASKRDSYTEAFF. The CDR3 DNA sequence: TGTGCCAGTAAAAGAGACAGTTACACTGAAGCTTTCTTT.